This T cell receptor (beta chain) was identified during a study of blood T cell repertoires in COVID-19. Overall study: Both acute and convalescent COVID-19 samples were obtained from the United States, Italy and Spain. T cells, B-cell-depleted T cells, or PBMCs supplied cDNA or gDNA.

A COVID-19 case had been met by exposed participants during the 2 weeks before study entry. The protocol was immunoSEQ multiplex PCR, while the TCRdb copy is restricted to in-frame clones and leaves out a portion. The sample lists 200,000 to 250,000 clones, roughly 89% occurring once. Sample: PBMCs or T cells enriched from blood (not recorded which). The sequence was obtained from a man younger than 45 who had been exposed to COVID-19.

The DNA of the CDR3 is TGTGCCAGCAGCTTAGAACGTTGGGGAGGGAGAAACATTCAGTACTTC. It yields the protein CASSLERWGGRNIQYF. The chain uses TRBV11-2 and TRBJ2-4; TRBD2 agrees at 7 bases. CDR1 SGHAT and CDR2 FQNNGV come from the germline V gene. CDR3 length: 16 amino acids. With 0 bases clipped from V and 6 bases from J, the junction kept 8 bases outside the gene matches.